The text below deals with one T cell receptor beta chain. The assay was immunoSEQ multiplex PCR, and TCRdb's table has in-frame clones only and misses some. The table includes under 300,000 clones, 80% to 90% detected once. The sample originates from a study of blood T cell repertoires in COVID-19. Which cohort a participant joined came from the clinical history participants gave. Trimming stripped 4 bases from V and 2 bases from J, with 9 bases between. Germline CDR1 and CDR2: SGHRS and YFSETQ. The CDR3 is 14 residues long. The origin of this receptor is a woman between 18 and 30 years old who had recovered from COVID-19. Sequencing used PBMCs or T cells enriched from blood (not recorded which). The chain joins TRBV5-1 to TRBJ2-2, with D possibly TRBD2 on 6 matching bases. CDR3 in amino acids: CASSPGTNTGELFF. CDR3 in DNA: TGCGCCAGCAGCCCCGGGACTAACACCGGGGAGCTGTTTTTT. The entire variable domain, with the rest obtained from reference TRBV5-1 and TRBJ2-2, is as follows: KAGVTQTPRYLIKTRGQQVTLSCSPISGHRSVSWYQQTPGQGLQFLFEYFSETQRNKGNFPGRFSGRQFSNSRSEMNVSTLELGDSALYLCASSPGTNTGELFFGEGSRLTVL.